Below, one TCR beta chain is given with its context. Its target is not known. These data are taken from a study of T-cell memory formation after mild COVID-19. Overall study results and limits: While clones contracting from day 15 to 85 were balanced between CD4 and CD8, later expanders leaned CD4+. Among CD4+ contracting clones, most were CM and EM, and CD8+ ones EMRA. Researchers could not confirm that second-wave clones peaking on day 37 targeted SARS-CoV-2.

V gave up 1 base and J gave up 2 bases; unmatched junction bases: 2. Looked up from germline, CDR1 is KGHSY and CDR2 is FQNENV. CDR3 length equals 16 residues. 5'RACE with constant-segment primers built TCRalpha and TCRbeta cDNA libraries with UMIs. MiXCR was run by TCRdb on the 5' RACE reads, yielding one entry per CDR3 protein. The table has some 46,000 distinct CDR3 sequences, roughly 7.2% seen once. The chain recombines TRBV16 with TRBJ1-5, with 10 bases lining up with TRBD1. This TCR was recovered from an adult who had mild COVID-19 (a few samples of this study predate the infection). Cell type and time point are not known. The specimen was PBMCs or a T cell subset sorted from them (not recorded which). The CDR3 DNA follows: TGTGCCAGCAGCCAATTGGGGACAGGGGGCAATCAGCCCCAGCATTTT. Protein: CASSQLGTGGNQPQHF.